This entry features one T cell receptor beta chain sequence. The antigen is not known. Time point in this sample: week 35, safety follow-up. In every dose of vaccine, 300 ug of mutant IDH1 20-mer peptide was given alongside topical imiquimod. Scheduled for weeks 1, 3, 5, 7, 11, 15, 19 and 23, eight vaccinations were given to patients. The sample belongs to a study of a mutant IDH1 vaccine in newly diagnosed glioma. Study as a whole: Treated patients had a mean age of 40.4 years and a roughly 62% male, about 38% female split. Most patients had received both radiotherapy and temozolomide, the prior options being radiotherapy, temozolomide, or both.

Produced via immunoSEQ multiplex PCR; TCRdb's table is partial and in-frame only. The sample has about 32,000 clones; about four fifths are singletons. This TCR was recovered from a man between 35 and 55 years old with glioma. Some clones in this sample may be carry-over from other donors' samples. Sequenced material: PBMCs, taken from a glioma patient whose treatment included an IDH1 peptide vaccine.

The CDR3, as DNA: TGTGCCAGTAGTATAGTTGGCCCCTACGAGCAGTACTTC. Amino acids: CASSIVGPYEQYF. The genes are TRBV19 and TRBJ2-7; D is unclear. Germline CDR1 LNHDA, CDR2 SQIVND (reference sequence). The CDR3 runs to 13 residues. V lost 1 base and J lost 2, with 6 bases in between.